This T cell receptor (beta chain) is drawn from a study of blood T cell repertoires in COVID-19. This CDR3 has 13 residues. Between the trimmed V and J ends, which lost 5 bases and 0 bases, there was a span of 8 bases. Per the germline V gene, CDR1 is SGHNT and CDR2 is YENEEA. Using immunoSEQ multiplex PCR, the repertoire was profiled, and TCRdb retains in-frame clones only, with some absent. This sample carries some 70,000 clones, about 85% of them seen once, and the ten largest clones take about 3.4%. In its sample, this clone was seen once. The TCR was taken from a woman in her forties or fifties with COVID-19, enrolled during active disease. J is TRBJ2-7 and V is TRBV11-3; D might be TRBD1 (5 bases). Source material: peripheral blood. The CDR3 region is CASSPGSSYEQYF. The DNA for the CDR3 is TGTGCCAGCAGCCCAGGGTCCTCCTACGAGCAGTACTTC.